The rows below give T cell receptor beta chains drawn from one sample of a study of cytomegalovirus exposure and HLA in healthy donors. Some clones are missing from TCRdb's copy, which holds only in-frame ones; the method was immunoSEQ multiplex PCR. This table has 150,000 to 200,000 clones, around 75% appearing once. The sample comprised PBMCs. Every receptor here comes from a female donor in good health and CMV-seronegative. Both conserved end residues are part of each CDR3. A D gene is named only where the DNA matches it firmly. Some rows have no size entry. The others give once, few or many, or a class for an expanded clone.

j_call clone_size v_call d_call cdr3_aa cdr3_nt
TRBJ1-2 NA TRBV5-1 TRBD1 CASSSGQGNGYTF TGCGCCAGCAGCTCGGGACAGGGAAATGGCTACACCTTC
TRBJ2-2 NA TRBV11-3 NA CASSPDSGELFF TGTGCCAGCAGCCCCGACTCTGGGGAGCTGTTTTTT
TRBJ1-1 NA TRBV29-1 NA CSAGGRNTEAFF TGCAGCGCGGGGGGGCGCAACACTGAAGCTTTCTTT
TRBJ1-6 NA TRBV6-5 TRBD1 CASSLQTGPDSPLHF TGTGCCAGCAGTCTCCAGACAGGGCCGGACTCACCCCTCCACTTT
TRBJ1-2 NA TRBV2 NA CASSGLDRRSGGYGYTF TGTGCCAGCAGCGGCCTCGACAGAAGGTCCGGGGGATATGGCTACACCTTC
TRBJ1-3 NA TRBV6-1 NA CASSEASEGAGNTIYF TGTGCCAGCAGTGAAGCGTCTGAGGGGGCTGGAAACACCATATATTTT
TRBJ2-7 NA TRBV2 TRBD1 CASSDSTTGGEQYF TGTGCCAGCAGTGATTCGACAACAGGGGGCGAGCAGTACTTC
TRBJ2-7 NA TRBV12-1 NA CASSFEGSHEQYF TGTGCCAGCAGCTTTGAGGGGTCCCACGAGCAGTACTTC
TRBJ1-1 NA TRBV29-1 TRBD1 CSVVRGPLAEAFF TGCAGCGTTGTAAGGGGGCCTCTCGCTGAAGCTTTCTTT
TRBJ2-3 NA TRBV28 NA CASSFTGTDTQYF TGTGCCAGCAGTTTTACCGGGACAGATACGCAGTATTTT
TRBJ2-3 NA TRBV7-9 NA CASSFEGDTDTQYF TGTGCCAGCAGCTTTGAGGGGGACACAGATACGCAGTATTTT
TRBJ2-7 NA TRBV15 NA CATSRAQWGRTYEQYF TGTGCCACCAGCAGAGCCCAGTGGGGGAGGACCTACGAGCAGTACTTC
TRBJ2-1 NA TRBV7-2 TRBD2 CASSLRLAGFYNEQFF TGTGCCAGCAGCTTACGGCTAGCGGGATTCTACAATGAGCAGTTCTTC
TRBJ2-7 NA TRBV12-5 TRBD2 CASGPGLADEKSSYEQYF TGTGCTAGTGGTCCGGGACTAGCGGACGAAAAAAGCTCCTACGAGCAGTACTTC
TRBJ2-1 NA TRBV28 TRBD2 CASSLLGLAGGNNEQFF TGTGCCAGCAGTTTACTGGGACTAGCGGGAGGTAATAATGAGCAGTTCTTC
TRBJ1-5 few TRBV6-1 TRBD1 CASSAGQVSNQPQHF TGTGCCAGCAGTGCGGGACAGGTTAGCAATCAGCCCCAGCATTTT
TRBJ1-5 NA TRBV7-3 NA CASSLSGNQPQHF TGTGCCAGCAGCCTCTCGGGCAATCAGCCCCAGCATTTT
TRBJ2-4 NA TRBV19 NA CASSPSGTPVGTKNIQYF TGTGCCAGTAGTCCTTCCGGGACACCAGTTGGAACCAAAAACATTCAGTACTTC
TRBJ1-1 NA TRBV10-3 NA CAISENIGEGNTEAFF TGTGCCATCAGTGAGAATATAGGGGAGGGGAACACTGAAGCTTTCTTT
TRBJ2-7 NA TRBV2 NA CASSFHSYEQYF TGTGCCAGCAGTTTCCATTCCTACGAGCAGTACTTC
TRBJ1-2 once TRBV2 NA CASSQYQTIGYGYTF TGTGCCAGCAGTCAATACCAGACAATAGGCTATGGCTACACCTTC
TRBJ2-1 NA TRBV7-8 NA CASIHDRSYNEQFF TGTGCCAGCATTCACGACAGGAGTTACAATGAGCAGTTCTTC
TRBJ2-1 few TRBV4-2 TRBD2 CASSQGLAGLDEQFF TGTGCCAGCAGCCAAGGGCTAGCGGGGTTGGATGAGCAGTTCTTC
TRBJ1-2 NA TRBV27 NA CASSPSTGDANYGYTF TGTGCCAGCAGTCCCTCAACAGGCGACGCAAACTATGGCTACACCTTC
TRBJ2-2 NA TRBV7-8 NA CASSLIQGTGELFF TGTGCCAGCAGCCTCATTCAGGGTACCGGGGAGCTGTTTTTT
TRBJ1-2 NA TRBV7-9 TRBD1 CASSLGTAGYTF TGTGCCAGCAGCCTCGGGACAGCAGGCTACACCTTC
TRBJ2-5 NA TRBV21-1 NA CASSKVAQTGGLAGVQETQYF TGTGCCAGCAGCAAAGTCGCTCAGACGGGGGGGCTAGCGGGGGTCCAAGAGACCCAGTACTTC
TRBJ2-7 NA TRBV4-2 TRBD2 CASSQGLAPQQYF TGTGCCAGCAGCCAGGGACTAGCGCCCCAGCAGTACTTC
TRBJ2-3 NA TRBV12-5 TRBD2 CASGKDHSGGITDTQYF TGTGCTAGTGGGAAGGACCACAGCGGGGGAATCACAGATACGCAGTATTTT
TRBJ2-7 NA TRBV27 NA CASSLYPGAYEQYF TGTGCCAGCAGTTTATACCCGGGAGCCTACGAGCAGTACTTC
TRBJ1-3 NA TRBV28 NA CASSFGGPGNTIYF TGTGCCAGCAGTTTCGGGGGACCTGGAAACACCATATATTTT
TRBJ1-2 NA TRBV7-9 TRBD1 CASTNTTGGFYGYTF TGTGCCAGCACCAATACGACAGGGGGTTTCTATGGCTACACCTTC
TRBJ2-7 NA TRBV2 NA CASSEAPGSDEQYF TGTGCCAGCAGTGAAGCGCCAGGTTCGGACGAGCAGTACTTC
TRBJ2-7 NA TRBV5-1 NA CASSSGIKHLYEQYF TGCGCCAGCAGCTCCGGGATAAAACACCTCTACGAGCAGTACTTC
TRBJ2-1 NA TRBV27 NA CASRNRPGGVNEQFF TGTGCCAGCAGGAACAGGCCGGGTGGGGTCAATGAGCAGTTCTTC
TRBJ2-7 NA TRBV27 NA CASSSFRDYEQYF TGTGCCAGCAGTTCGTTCAGGGACTACGAGCAGTACTTC
TRBJ2-7 NA TRBV27 TRBD1 CASKDWGQGLHEQYF TGTGCCAGCAAGGATTGGGGACAGGGGCTCCACGAGCAGTACTTC
TRBJ2-7 few TRBV19 NA CASSISDEQYF TGTGCCAGTAGTATTTCTGACGAGCAGTACTTC
TRBJ2-1 NA TRBV9 NA CASSTHRDSSYNEQFF TGTGCCAGCAGCACACACCGGGACTCGTCCTACAATGAGCAGTTCTTC
TRBJ2-5 NA TRBV29-1 NA CSVDGENQRETQYF TGCAGCGTTGATGGGGAGAACCAGAGGGAGACCCAGTACTTC
TRBJ2-7 NA TRBV6-1 NA CASCTVYEQYF TGTGCCAGCTGTACAGTCTACGAGCAGTACTTC
TRBJ2-2 few TRBV5-1 NA CASSEAGTGELFF TGCGCCAGCAGCGAGGCTGGCACCGGGGAGCTGTTTTTT
TRBJ2-1 NA TRBV13 NA CASMAWANEQFF TGTGCCAGCATGGCATGGGCCAATGAGCAGTTCTTC
TRBJ2-2 NA TRBV27 NA CASSSRDLGTGELFF TGTGCCAGCAGTTCTCGGGACTTGGGCACCGGGGAGCTGTTTTTT
TRBJ2-1 few TRBV28 NA CATGRGGSYNEQFF TGTGCCACCGGGCGAGGAGGATCCTACAATGAGCAGTTCTTC
TRBJ1-1 NA TRBV6-5 NA CASSPARGRNTEAFF TGTGCCAGCAGTCCTGCCAGGGGAAGAAACACTGAAGCTTTCTTT
TRBJ2-7 NA TRBV14 TRBD2 CASSQDLELAGSYEQYF TGTGCCAGCAGCCAAGATCTTGAACTAGCGGGATCCTACGAGCAGTACTTC
TRBJ1-5 NA TRBV7-8 NA CASSLGGGIQPQHF TGTGCCAGCAGCTTAGGGGGGGGGATTCAGCCCCAGCATTTT
TRBJ2-1 once TRBV11-3 NA CASSLEGLAQEQFF TGTGCCAGCAGCTTAGAAGGGCTAGCGCAGGAGCAGTTCTTC
TRBJ1-1 NA TRBV11-3 NA CASSLGRAGTEAFF TGTGCCAGCAGCTTAGGTAGGGCCGGGACAGAAGCTTTCTTT
TRBJ1-1 NA TRBV9 NA CASSVLASNTEAFF TGTGCCAGCAGCGTATTAGCTTCGAACACTGAAGCTTTCTTT
TRBJ1-4 NA TRBV4-1 NA CASSPGSSNEKLFF TGCGCCAGCAGCCCAGGATCCTCAAATGAAAAACTGTTTTTT
TRBJ2-5 NA TRBV5-1 TRBD1 CASSLGMGQGETQYF TGCGCCAGCAGCTTGGGGATGGGACAGGGGGAGACCCAGTACTTC
TRBJ2-7 NA TRBV7-9 NA CSSSPQGSPYEQYF TGTTCCAGCAGCCCTCAGGGATCGCCCTACGAGCAGTACTTC
TRBJ2-5 NA TRBV7-2 TRBD1 CASSFQGQGKETQYF TGTGCCAGCAGCTTTCAGGGACAGGGCAAGGAGACCCAGTACTTC
TRBJ1-5 few TRBV28 NA CASSLNQGRKNQPQHF TGTGCCAGCAGTTTAAATCAGGGGCGGAAAAATCAGCCCCAGCATTTT